This T cell receptor beta chain was sequenced during a study of T cells in Graves' hyperthyroidism and ophthalmopathy. The investigators amplified TCR beta CDR3 regions from RNA transcripts. The HTBI primer set drove a first-round RT-PCR of the TCR CDR3. TCRdb re-analysed the multiplex PCR reads in MiXCR, keeping a single row per CDR3 protein. The sample has roughly 700,000 distinct CDR3 sequences; 12% to 15% are singletons. General study findings and limits: Ophthalmopathy was separated from stable hyperthyroidism by a 13 V-J model.

A few counts support this clonotype. Its target is not known. Germline V gives CDR1 LGHDT, CDR2 YNNKEL (reference sequence). This CDR3 has 12 amino acids. With 6 bases removed from V and 13 bases from J, the gap between germline ends came to 13 bases. Source material: blood. This receptor was taken from a young woman with Graves' hyperthyroidism. The J gene is TRBJ1-6, the V gene TRBV3-1, with D unclear. The DNA for the CDR3 is TGTGCCAGCAGTTCCGGGCACCCCCCCCTCCACTTT. This gives the protein CASSSGHPPLHF. Full variable domain (remainder filled in from reference TRBV3-1 and TRBJ1-6): DTAVSQTPKYLVTQMGNDKSIKCEQNLGHDTMYWYKQDSKKFLKIMFSYNNKELIINETVPNRFSPKSPDKAHLNLHINSLELGDSAVYFCASSSGHPPLHFGNGTRLTVT.